The clone carrying this TCR beta chain was detected ten times or more. The antigen is unknown. CDR3 length: 15 residues. Germline lookup yields CDR1 SGHVS and CDR2 FQNEAQ. Trimming pared 2 bases from V and 5 bases from J, leaving 15 bases between. Construction of the TCR beta libraries employed iRepertoire HTBI primers in conjunction with Arm-PCR of CDR3 regions. TCRdb reprocessed the multiplex PCR reads via MiXCR and lists one record per CDR3 protein. The sample lists 300,000 to 400,000 distinct CDR3 sequences; about 19% were seen once. The sample comes from a study of regulatory T cells in long-lasting Graves disease. Background on the study: Persistent Graves' disease denoted over 5 years of antithyroid drugs plus positive TSH receptor antibodies. Study-wide results and caveats: Favored usage of TRBV28, TRBJ1-2 and TRBJ2-5 was recorded in persistent disease. Blood alone, not thyroid tissue, was studied.

Stated time point: persistent/refractory GD, antithyroid drugs over 5 years with positive TRAb. Making the TCR library involved RNA that had been extracted from PBMCs. Those enrolled as patients came out of an endocrinology department in Xi'an, China. The rearrangement links TRBV7-8 to TRBJ1-2; D unresolved. This clonotype was obtained from a female donor with Graves disease. The starting material was peripheral blood mononuclear cells (PBMCs), obtained when the disease was refractory, from a patient treated with antithyroid drugs. The CDR3 reads CASSLFAQGLYGYTF. The CDR3 nucleotides are TGTGCCAGCAGCTTATTCGCGCAAGGGTTATATGGCTACACCTTC.